The clone carrying this T cell receptor (beta chain) showed up just a few times. Antigen specificity is unknown. Researchers ran the PCR with 60 Vbeta and 13 Jbeta primers. Libraries were prepared by immunoSEQ multiplex PCR; TCRdb keeps only in-frame clonotypes and omits some of them. The data contain approximately 150,000 clones, roughly 80% of them seen just once; the ten biggest clones take up less than 3.5%. The data belong to a study of cytomegalovirus exposure and HLA in healthy donors. CDR1 and CDR2 from the germline V gene are MNHNS and SASEGT. Trimming cost V 10 bases and J 6 bases, with 13 bases left between them. The CDR3 extends over 12 amino acids. Study outcomes and limitations: The listing of some 170 TCR beta chains classed them as cytomegalovirus-associated. Analyzed later, most CMV-associated TCR beta chains appeared HLA-restricted. A prior analysis recorded that most TCR beta V segments were productive about 90% or about 30% of the time. Sequencing likely caused a cluster of highly shared sequence variants.

The chain is built from TRBV6-1 and TRBJ2-1; the D gene is possibly TRBD2 (6 bases). The receptor was derived from a woman in her thirties in good health and CMV-seronegative. Sequenced input: PBMCs. The CDR3 reads CATGLLPNEQFF. The CDR3 bases are TGTGCCACGGGACTGCTGCCCAATGAGCAGTTCTTC.